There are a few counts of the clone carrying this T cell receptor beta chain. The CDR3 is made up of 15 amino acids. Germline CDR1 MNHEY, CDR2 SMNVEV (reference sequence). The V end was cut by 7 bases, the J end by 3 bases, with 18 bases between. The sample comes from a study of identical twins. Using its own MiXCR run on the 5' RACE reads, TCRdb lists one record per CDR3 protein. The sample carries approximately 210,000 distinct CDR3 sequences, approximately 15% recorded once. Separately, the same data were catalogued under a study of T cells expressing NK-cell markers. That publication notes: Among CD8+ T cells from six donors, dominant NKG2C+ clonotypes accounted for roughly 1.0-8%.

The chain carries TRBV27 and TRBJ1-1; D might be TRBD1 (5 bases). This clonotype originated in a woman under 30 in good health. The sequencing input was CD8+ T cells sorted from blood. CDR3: CASTTLGARDTEAFF. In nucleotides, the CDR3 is TGTGCCAGCACTACCCTCGGGGCCAGGGACACTGAAGCTTTCTTT.